The T cell receptor beta chain described here comes from a study of T cell clones after liver transplantation. Study in general: TCRbeta sequencing after a pre-transplant mixed lymphocyte reaction identified graft-donor-reactive clones, later tracked in post-transplant blood.

The CDR3 extends over 14 amino acids. V was shortened by 6 bases and J by 0 bases, with 9 bases between the two germline ends. CDR1 is MNHEY, CDR2 SMNVEV, per germline (reference sequence). This clone was found a few times. TCRdb's table, derived via immunoSEQ multiplex PCR, lists solely in-frame clones and lacks some. This sample has some 11,000 clones, with under 75% found just once. Here the sequenced sample was CD8+ T cells from blood, taken at the 22-month timepoint. The chain links TRBV27 to TRBJ1-5, with a possible D match to TRBD1 (5 bases). This receptor was taken from a human patient who received a liver transplant. Some T cells may be graft donor cells. CDR3 loop: CASSQGYSNQPQHF. DNA for the CDR3: TGTGCCAGCAGCCAGGGATATAGCAATCAGCCCCAGCATTTT.